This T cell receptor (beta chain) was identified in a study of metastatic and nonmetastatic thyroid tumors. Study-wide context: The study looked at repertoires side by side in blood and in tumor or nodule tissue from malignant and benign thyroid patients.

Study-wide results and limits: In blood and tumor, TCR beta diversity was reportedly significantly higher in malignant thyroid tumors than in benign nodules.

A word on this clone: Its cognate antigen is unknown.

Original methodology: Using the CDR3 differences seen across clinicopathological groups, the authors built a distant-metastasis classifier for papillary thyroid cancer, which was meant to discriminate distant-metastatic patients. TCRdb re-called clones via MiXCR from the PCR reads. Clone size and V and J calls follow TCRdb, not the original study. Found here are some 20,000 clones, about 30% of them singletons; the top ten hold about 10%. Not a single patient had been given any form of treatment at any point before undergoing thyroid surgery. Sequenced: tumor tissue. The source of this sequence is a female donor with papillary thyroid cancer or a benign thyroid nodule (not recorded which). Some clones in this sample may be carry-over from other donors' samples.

In nucleotides, the CDR3 is TGTGCCAGCTCACCTGGGATTGACACTGAAGCTTTCTTT. This encodes CASSPGIDTEAFF. The gene calls are TRBV18 and TRBJ1-1; no definite D call. Trimming cost V 3 bases and J 3 bases, with 8 bases left between them. The CDR3 covers 13 residues. Germline loops: CDR1 KGHSH, CDR2 LQKENI.